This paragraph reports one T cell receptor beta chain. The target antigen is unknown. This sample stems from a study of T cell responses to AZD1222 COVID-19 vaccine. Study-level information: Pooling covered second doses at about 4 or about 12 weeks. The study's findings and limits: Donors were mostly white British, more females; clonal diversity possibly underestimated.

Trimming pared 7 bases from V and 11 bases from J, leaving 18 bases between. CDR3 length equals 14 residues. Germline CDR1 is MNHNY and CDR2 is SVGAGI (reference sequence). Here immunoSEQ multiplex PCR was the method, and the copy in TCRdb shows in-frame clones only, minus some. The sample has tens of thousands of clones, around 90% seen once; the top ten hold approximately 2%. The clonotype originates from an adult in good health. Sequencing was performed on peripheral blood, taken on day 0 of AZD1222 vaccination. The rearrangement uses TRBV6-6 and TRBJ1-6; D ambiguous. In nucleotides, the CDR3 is TGTGCCAGCAACCCCGGCCCAATTGGAGCACCCCTCCACTTT. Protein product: CASNPGPIGAPLHF.